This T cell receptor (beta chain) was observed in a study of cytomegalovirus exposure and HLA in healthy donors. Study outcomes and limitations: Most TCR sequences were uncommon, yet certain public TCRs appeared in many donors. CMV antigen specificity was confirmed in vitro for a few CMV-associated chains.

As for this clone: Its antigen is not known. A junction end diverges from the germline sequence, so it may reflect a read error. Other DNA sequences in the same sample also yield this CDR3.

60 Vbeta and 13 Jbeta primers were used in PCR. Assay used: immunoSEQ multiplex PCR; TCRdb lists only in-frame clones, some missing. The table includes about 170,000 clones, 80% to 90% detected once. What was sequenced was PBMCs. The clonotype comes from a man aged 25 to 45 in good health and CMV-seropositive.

CDR3 DNA sequence: TGTGCCATCGTGGGGTTGGCGGGAGTGAGGGAAAGCACAGATACGCAGTACTTT. Translation: CAIVGLAGVRESTDTQYF. The chain links TRBV10-3 to TRBJ2-3; 7 nucleotides match TRBD2. Germline CDR1 ENHRY, CDR2 SYGVKD. CDR3 size: 18 residues.